Detailed here is one T cell receptor beta chain. Libraries were prepared by immunoSEQ multiplex PCR; TCRdb keeps only in-frame clonotypes and omits some of them. The table has 150,000 to 200,000 clones, about 80% seen once. This CDR3 has 13 residues. Germline-derived CDR1 and CDR2 are SGHNT and YENEEA. Trimming took off 5 bases at V and 4 bases at J, with 9 bases between the two ends. The data were obtained in a study of blood T cell repertoires in COVID-19. Study in general: The cDNA or gDNA used as material had been derived from T cells, B-cell-depleted T cells, or PBMCs.

Adults between roughly 18 and 100 years of age took part from approximately 24 US areas. Someone with COVID-19 had been met by exposed participants within 2 weeks before study entry. The V call is TRBV11-3, the J call TRBJ1-3; no definite D call. The clonotype was recovered from a man in his fifties or sixties who had been exposed to COVID-19. Material: PBMCs or T cells enriched from blood (not recorded which). CDR3 bases: TGTGCCAGCAGCACTGGGCAGGGAAACACCATATATTTT. Translated, it gives CASSTGQGNTIYF.